The entry that follows covers one T cell receptor (beta chain) sequence. These data belong to a study of cytomegalovirus exposure and HLA in healthy donors. The method was immunoSEQ multiplex PCR; TCRdb's version includes in-frame clones alone and lacks a portion of them. The sample includes about 60,000 clones, just over 90% seen only once; the top ten take 5.8%. The CDR3 loop spans 14 amino acids. V was pared by 5 bases and J by 7 bases, with 15 bases between. CDR1 and CDR2 from the germline V gene are MNHEY and SMNVEV (reference sequence). The sequenced sample consisted of PBMCs. The TCR comes from a young woman in good health and CMV-seronegative. This chain joins TRBV27 and TRBJ1-5, with D perhaps matching TRBD1 (6 bases). The CDR3 region has the DNA TGTGCCAGCAGTCCATCTAGGGGGATGCAGCCCCAGCATTTT. Its translation is CASSPSRGMQPQHF.